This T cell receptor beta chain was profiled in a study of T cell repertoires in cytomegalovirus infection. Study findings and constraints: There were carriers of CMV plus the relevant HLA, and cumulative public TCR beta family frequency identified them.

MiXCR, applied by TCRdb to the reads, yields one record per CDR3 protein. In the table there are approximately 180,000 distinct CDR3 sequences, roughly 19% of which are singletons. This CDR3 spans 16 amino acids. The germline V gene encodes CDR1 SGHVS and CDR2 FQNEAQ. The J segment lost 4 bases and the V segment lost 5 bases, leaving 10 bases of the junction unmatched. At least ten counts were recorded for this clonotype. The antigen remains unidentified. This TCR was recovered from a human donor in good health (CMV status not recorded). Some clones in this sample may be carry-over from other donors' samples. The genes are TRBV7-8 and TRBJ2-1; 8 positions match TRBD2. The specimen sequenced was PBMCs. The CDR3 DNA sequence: TGTGCCAGCAGCGCCGTCGGGCGGGAGGTTTACAATGAGCAGTTCTTC. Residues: CASSAVGREVYNEQFF.